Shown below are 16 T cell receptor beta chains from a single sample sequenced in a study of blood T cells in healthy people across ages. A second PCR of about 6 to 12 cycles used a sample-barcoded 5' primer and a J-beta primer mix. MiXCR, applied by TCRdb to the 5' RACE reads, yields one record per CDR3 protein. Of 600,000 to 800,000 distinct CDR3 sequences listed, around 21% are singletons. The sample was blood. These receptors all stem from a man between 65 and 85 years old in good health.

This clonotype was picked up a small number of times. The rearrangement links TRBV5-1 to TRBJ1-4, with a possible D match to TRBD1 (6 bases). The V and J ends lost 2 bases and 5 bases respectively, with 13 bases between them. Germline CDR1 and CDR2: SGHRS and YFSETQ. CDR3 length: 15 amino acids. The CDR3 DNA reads TGCGCCAGCAGCTTAGCCGGGACAAGGAATGAAAAACTGTTTTTT. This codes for CASSLAGTRNEKLFF.

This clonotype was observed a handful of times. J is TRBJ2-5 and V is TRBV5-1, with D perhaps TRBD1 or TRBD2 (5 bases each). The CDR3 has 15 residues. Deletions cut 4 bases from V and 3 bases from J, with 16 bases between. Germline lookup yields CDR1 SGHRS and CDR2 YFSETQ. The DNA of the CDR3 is TGCGCCAGCAGCCTCGGGGCGGGTACTAAAGAGACCCAGTACTTC. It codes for CASSLGAGTKETQYF.

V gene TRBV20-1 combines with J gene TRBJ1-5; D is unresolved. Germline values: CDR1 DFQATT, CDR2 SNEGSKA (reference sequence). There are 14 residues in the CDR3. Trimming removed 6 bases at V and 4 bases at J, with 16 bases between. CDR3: CSASGSQRNQPQHF. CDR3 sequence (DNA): TGCAGTGCAAGCGGGTCCCAAAGGAATCAGCCCCAGCATTTT.

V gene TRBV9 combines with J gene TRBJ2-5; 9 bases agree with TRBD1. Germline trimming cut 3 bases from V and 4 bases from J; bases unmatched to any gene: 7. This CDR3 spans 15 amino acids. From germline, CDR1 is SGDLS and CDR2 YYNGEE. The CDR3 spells CASSDRDRVGETQYF. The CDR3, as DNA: TGTGCCAGCAGCGATCGGGACAGGGTCGGAGAGACCCAGTACTTC.

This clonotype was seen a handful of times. The CDR3 DNA reads TGTGCCAGCAGCCCGGGACTAGCGGGCGGCTCAGCCCCCGGGGAGCTGTTTTTT. Translating gives CASSPGLAGGSAPGELFF. The rearrangement joins TRBV9 to TRBJ2-2, with 12 bases matching TRBD2. Germline lookup yields CDR1 SGDLS and CDR2 YYNGEE. Trimming took 4 bases from V and 6 from J; bases not matched to a gene: 13. This CDR3 spans 18 amino acids.

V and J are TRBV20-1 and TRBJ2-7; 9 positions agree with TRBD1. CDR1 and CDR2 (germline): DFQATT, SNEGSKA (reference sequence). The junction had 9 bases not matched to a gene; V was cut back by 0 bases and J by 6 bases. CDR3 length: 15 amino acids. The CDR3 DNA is TGCAGTGCTAGAGATATGGGACAGGGTACCTGCGAGCAGTACTTC. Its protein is CSARDMGQGTCEQYF.

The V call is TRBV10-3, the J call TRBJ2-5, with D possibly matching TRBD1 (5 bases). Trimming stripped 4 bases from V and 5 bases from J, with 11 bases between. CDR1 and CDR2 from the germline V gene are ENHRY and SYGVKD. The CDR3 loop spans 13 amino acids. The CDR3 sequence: CAISAGARETQYF. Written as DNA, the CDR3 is TGTGCCATCAGTGCTGGGGCTAGGGAGACCCAGTACTTC.

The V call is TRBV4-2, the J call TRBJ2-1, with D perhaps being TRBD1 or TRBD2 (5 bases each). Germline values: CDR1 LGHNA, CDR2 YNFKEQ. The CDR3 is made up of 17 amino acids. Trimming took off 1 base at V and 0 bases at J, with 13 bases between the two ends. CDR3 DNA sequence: TGTGCCAGCAGCCAAGTCTCCGGGACCTTCTCCTACAATGAGCAGTTCTTC. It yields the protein CASSQVSGTFSYNEQFF.

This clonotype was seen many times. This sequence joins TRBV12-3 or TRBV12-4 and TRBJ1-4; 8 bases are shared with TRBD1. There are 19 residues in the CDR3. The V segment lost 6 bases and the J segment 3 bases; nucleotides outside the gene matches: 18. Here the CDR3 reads CASREIGRTGRSPNEKLFF. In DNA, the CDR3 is TGTGCCAGCAGAGAGATTGGTCGGACAGGGAGGTCGCCTAATGAAAAACTGTTTTTT.

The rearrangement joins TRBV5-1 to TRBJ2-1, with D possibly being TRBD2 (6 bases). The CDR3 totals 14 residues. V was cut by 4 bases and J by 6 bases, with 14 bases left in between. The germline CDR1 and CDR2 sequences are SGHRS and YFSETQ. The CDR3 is CASSISGTLNEQFF. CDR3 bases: TGCGCCAGCAGCATTAGCGGTACCCTCAATGAGCAGTTCTTC.

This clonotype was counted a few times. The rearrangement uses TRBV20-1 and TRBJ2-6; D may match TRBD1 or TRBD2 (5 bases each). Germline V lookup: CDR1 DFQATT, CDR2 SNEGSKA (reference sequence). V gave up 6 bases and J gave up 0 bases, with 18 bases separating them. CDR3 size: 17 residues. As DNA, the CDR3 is TGCAGTGCCCTGGGGCTAGCCGGTTTCTCTGGGGCCAACGTCCTGACTTTC. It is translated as CSALGLAGFSGANVLTF.

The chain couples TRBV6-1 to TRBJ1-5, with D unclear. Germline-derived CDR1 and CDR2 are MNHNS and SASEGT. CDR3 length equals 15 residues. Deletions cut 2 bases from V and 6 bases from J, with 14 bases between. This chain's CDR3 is CASSESTREVQPQHF. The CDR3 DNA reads TGTGCCAGCAGTGAAAGTACGCGGGAGGTTCAGCCCCAGCATTTT.

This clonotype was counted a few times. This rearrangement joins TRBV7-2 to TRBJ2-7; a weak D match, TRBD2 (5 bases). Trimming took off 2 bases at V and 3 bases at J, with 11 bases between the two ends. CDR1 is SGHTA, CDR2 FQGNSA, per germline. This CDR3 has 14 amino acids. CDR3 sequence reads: CASSLIGVGYEQYF. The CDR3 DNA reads TGTGCCAGCAGCTTAATCGGGGTGGGCTACGAGCAGTACTTC. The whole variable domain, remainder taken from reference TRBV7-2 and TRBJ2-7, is GAGVSQSPSNKVTEKGKDVELRCDPISGHTALYWYRQSLGQGLEFLIYFQGNSAPDKSGLPSDRFSAERTGGSVSTLTIQRTQQEDSAVYLCASSLIGVGYEQYFGPGTRLTVT.

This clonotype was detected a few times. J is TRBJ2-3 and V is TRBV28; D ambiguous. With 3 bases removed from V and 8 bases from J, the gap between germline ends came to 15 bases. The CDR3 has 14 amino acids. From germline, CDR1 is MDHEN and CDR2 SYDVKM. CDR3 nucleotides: TGTGCCAGCAGTTTGCTGGCGGTCCCGGGTACGCAGTATTTT. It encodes CASSLLAVPGTQYF. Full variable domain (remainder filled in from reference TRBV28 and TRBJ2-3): DVKVTQSSRYLVKRTGEKVFLECVQDMDHENMFWYRQDPGLGLRLIYFSYDVKMKEKGDIPEGYSVSREKKERFSLILESASTNQTSMYLCASSLLAVPGTQYFGPGTRLTVL.

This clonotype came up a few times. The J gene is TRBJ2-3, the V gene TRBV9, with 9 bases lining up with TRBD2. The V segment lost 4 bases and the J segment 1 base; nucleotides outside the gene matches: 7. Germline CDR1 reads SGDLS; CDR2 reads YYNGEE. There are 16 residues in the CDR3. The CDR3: CASSSLAGFGTDTQYF. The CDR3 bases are TGTGCCAGCAGCTCCCTAGCGGGATTCGGCACAGATACGCAGTATTTT.

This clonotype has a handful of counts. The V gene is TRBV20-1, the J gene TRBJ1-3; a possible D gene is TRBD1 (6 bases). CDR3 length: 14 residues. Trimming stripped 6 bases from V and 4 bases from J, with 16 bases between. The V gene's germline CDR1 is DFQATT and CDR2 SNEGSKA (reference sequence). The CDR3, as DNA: TGCAGTGCAGCCCGGGGGGCGCAGGGAAACACCATATATTTT. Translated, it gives CSAARGAQGNTIYF.